These 29 T cell receptor beta chains were all obtained from the same sample, sequenced in a study of T cells in women clearing cervical HPV infection. Assay: immunoSEQ multiplex PCR; the TCRdb copy retains only in-frame clones and omits some. The table lists under 50,000 clones. Input material: blood buffy coat. The source is a woman aged 18 to 75 with a cervical HPV16 infection that either progressed to CIN3+ or cleared (not recorded which).

As to this clone: The read terminates 3 residues before the CDR3 end, so the remaining end is supplied by the germline J gene. The same CDR3 also results from other DNA sequences found in this sample. The chain carries TRBV30 and TRBJ2-5; D gene unclear. CDR1 and CDR2 (germline): GTSNPN, SVGIG (reference sequence). The CDR3 has 15 amino acids. The germline V and J ends were trimmed by 3 bases and 2 bases, with 16 bases remaining between them. Incomplete CDR3 DNA: TGTGCCTGGAGATCTGCAGATTGGGCACAAGAGACC. It codes for CAWRSADWAQET. The whole CDR3 protein reads CAWRSADWAQETQYF.

Comment on this clone: The read terminates 3 residues ahead of where the CDR3 ends, so the germline J gene completes it. This sequence joins TRBV28 and TRBJ1-1; tentatively, D is TRBD1 (5 bases). V gave up 6 bases and J gave up 2 bases, with 16 bases separating them. The CDR3 is 15 residues long. Germline values: CDR1 MDHEN, CDR2 SYDVKM. The CDR3 here is CASSPRIGANTEAFF. The part of the CDR3 DNA that was read is TGTGCCAGCAGCCCTCGTATTGGGGCTAACACTGAA.

Regarding this clone: The read gets to within 3 residues of the CDR3 end, and the germline J gene fills in the rest. The J gene is TRBJ1-2, the V gene TRBV20-1; 9 bases match TRBD1. V trimming: 5 bases; J trimming: 6 bases; junction bases outside the gene matches: 7. Germline V lookup: CDR1 DFQATT, CDR2 SNEGSKA (reference sequence). The CDR3 contains 13 residues. CDR3 DNA (partial): TGCAGTGCTGACCCTACAGGGGGCCATGGC. Amino acid sequence: CSADPTGGHG. The whole CDR3 sequence reads CSADPTGGHGYTF.

CDR3 in amino acids: CASSQDIQGPLYEQYF. The covered CDR3 bases are TGTGCCAGCAGCCAAGATATCCAGGGGCCCTTGTACGAG. This chain connects TRBV14 to TRBJ2-7; a weak D match, TRBD1 (6 bases). With the read ending 3 residues before the CDR3 end, the germline J gene is used to fill in that end. CDR1 is SGHDN, CDR2 FVKESK, per germline. The CDR3 spans 16 residues. The ends were cut back, 0 bases at V and 4 bases at J, with 16 bases in the middle.

As for this clone: The read comes to an end 3 residues before the CDR3 does, leaving the germline J gene to fill in the end. The gene calls are TRBV7-9 and TRBJ2-1, with 8 bases that match TRBD2. The CDR3 runs to 15 residues. The V gene's germline CDR1 is SEHNR and CDR2 FQNEAQ (reference sequence). Trimming cost V 2 bases and J 4 bases; bases outside gene matches: 4. CDR3 bases read: TGTGCCAGCAGCTTACGTGCTAGCGGGTACAATGAG. It is translated as CASSLRASGYNE. The full CDR3 protein is CASSLRASGYNEQFF.

About this clone itself: The read is 3 residues too short to cover the CDR3 end, so that end is filled in from the germline J gene. The J gene is TRBJ2-5, the V gene TRBV24-1; no firm D call. The CDR3 totals 14 residues. Germline V gives CDR1 KGHDR, CDR2 SFDVKD. The germline V and J ends were trimmed by 9 bases and 3 bases, with 16 bases remaining between them. The part of the CDR3 DNA that was read is TGTGCCACCGGATCGTCCAGCGTGGAAGAGACC. Its protein is CATGSSSVEET. The full CDR3 sequence reads CATGSSSVEETQYF.

As concerns this clone: The CDR3 goes on 3 residues after the read ends, and that part is filled in from the germline J gene. The chain couples TRBV19 to TRBJ1-1; TRBD1 might be the D (6 bases). With 4 bases removed from V and 7 bases from J, the gap between germline ends came to 13 bases. Germline assignment: CDR1 LNHDA and CDR2 SQIVND (reference sequence). The CDR3 is made up of 13 amino acids. The CDR3 bases that were read are TGTGCCAGTAGTAAAGGGGGGGCCGGTGAA. This sequence encodes CASSKGGAGE. The CDR3 in full is CASSKGGAGEAFF.

Details on this clone: The read finishes 3 residues shy of the CDR3 end, and the germline J gene is used to complete it. The chain carries TRBV28 and TRBJ2-6; 8 bases are shared with TRBD1. Trimming at V came to 3 bases and at J to 1 base, leaving 8 bases not matched to a gene. This CDR3 comprises 18 residues. From germline, CDR1 is MDHEN and CDR2 SYDVKM. CDR3 bases read: TGTGCCAGCAGTTTCGGGCAGGGGGCTGTTTCTGGGGCCAACGTC. It encodes CASSFGQGAVSGANV. The complete CDR3 sequence is CASSFGQGAVSGANVLTF. The full variable domain, rest sourced from reference TRBV28 and TRBJ2-6, is DVKVTQSSRYLVKRTGEKVFLECVQDMDHENMFWYRQDPGLGLRLIYFSYDVKMKEKGDIPEGYSVSREKKERFSLILESASTNQTSMYLCASSFGQGAVSGANVLTFGAGSRLTVL.

With respect to this clone: The read gets to within 3 residues of the CDR3 end, and the germline J gene fills in the rest. The rearrangement joins TRBV28 to TRBJ2-3; no definite D call. In germline, CDR1 is MDHEN, CDR2 SYDVKM. Trimming removed 4 bases at V and 4 bases at J, with 15 bases between. The CDR3 loop spans 15 amino acids. This CDR3 is CASSSGRSNADTQYF. Incomplete CDR3 DNA: TGTGCCAGCAGTTCTGGTCGGTCTAACGCAGATACG.

For this clone: With the read ending 3 residues before the CDR3 end, the germline J gene is used to fill in that end. The V gene is TRBV5-4, the J gene TRBJ2-3; 7 nucleotides line up with TRBD2. This CDR3 has 16 residues. Trimming took 0 bases from V and 6 from J; bases not matched to a gene: 10. Per the germline V gene, CDR1 is SGHNT and CDR2 is YYREEE (reference sequence). CDR3 DNA (partial): TGTGCCAGCAGCTTGGGGCCAGCGGGACCAGCCGATACG. This codes for CASSLGPAGPADT. The whole CDR3 region reads CASSLGPAGPADTQYF.

Note on this clone: The CDR3 end lies 3 residues beyond the end of the read and is filled in from the germline J gene. The chain links TRBV5-1 to TRBJ2-5; 10 bases agree with TRBD2. Trimming took 3 bases from V and 4 from J; bases not matched to a gene: 9. The CDR3 runs to 16 residues. Germline V gene lookup returns CDR1 SGHRS and CDR2 YFSETQ. The sequenced CDR3 bases are TGCGCCAGCAGCTGGAGGGCTAGCGGGAGTTCAGAGACC. Residues: CASSWRASGSSET. The whole CDR3 reads CASSWRASGSSETQYF.

Remarks on this clone: The DNA ends 3 residues before the CDR3 does, and the rest of the CDR3 is filled in from the germline J gene. The V call is TRBV18, the J call TRBJ2-5; D gene ambiguous. The CDR3 contains 14 residues. Germline values: CDR1 KGHSH, CDR2 LQKENI. With 0 bases removed from V and 0 bases from J, the gap between germline ends came to 5 bases. The CDR3 sequence is CASSPPSNQETQYF. The DNA read from the CDR3 is TGTGCCAGCTCACCACCGTCCAACCAAGAGACC.

In regard to this clone: The DNA ends 3 residues before the CDR3 does, and the rest of the CDR3 is filled in from the germline J gene. The rearrangement joins TRBV30 to TRBJ1-2; D may be TRBD1 (5 bases). CDR1 is GTSNPN and CDR2 is SVGIG in the germline V gene (reference sequence). The length of the CDR3 is 15 residues. The sequenced CDR3 bases are TGTGCCTCTCAGGTGACAGTCCGAACCCACAATGAC. It codes for CASQVTVRTHND. The CDR3 reads in full as CASQVTVRTHNDYTF.

Turning to this clone: The CDR3 end falls 3 residues outside the read, so it is completed with the germline J gene. The rearrangement links TRBV7-3 to TRBJ2-1, with 7 bases aligning to TRBD1. After removal of 5 bases from V and 4 bases from J, the junction contained 8 bases not matched to a gene. The germline V gene has CDR1 SGHTA and CDR2 FQGTGA. CDR3 length equals 15 residues. The CDR3 spells CASSTTGVGYNEQFF. CDR3 bases read: TGTGCCAGCAGCACTACAGGGGTAGGGTACAATGAG.

As regards this clone: The read terminates 3 residues ahead of where the CDR3 ends, so the germline J gene completes it. The V call is TRBV12-3 or TRBV12-4, the J call TRBJ2-1, with 7 nucleotides matching TRBD1. CDR3 length: 14 residues. J was trimmed by 5 bases and V by 8 bases; bases with no gene match: 9. CDR3 DNA, as far as it was read: TGTGCCAGCGGGATCACAGGGGTGGACAATGAG. As protein: CASGITGVDNE. The whole CDR3 protein is CASGITGVDNEQFF.

On this clone itself: Sequencing ends 3 residues short of the CDR3 end; the germline J gene provides the rest. The chain uses TRBV6-1 and TRBJ1-1; the D gene is possibly TRBD1 (5 bases). V was shortened by 3 bases and J by 0 bases, with 11 bases between the two germline ends. CDR1 and CDR2 from the germline V gene are MNHNS and SASEGT. This CDR3 region has 15 residues. This CDR3 reads CASSDAGLMNTEAFF. Incomplete CDR3 DNA: TGTGCCAGCAGTGATGCGGGACTAATGAACACTGAA.

A note on this clone: With the read ending 3 residues before the CDR3 end, the germline J gene is used to fill in that end. The chain has TRBV19 and TRBJ2-3; the match to TRBD1 covers 7 bases. The CDR3 has 15 residues. Per germline, CDR1 LNHDA and CDR2 SQIVND (reference sequence). CDR3 bases read: TGTGCCAGTAGGGGACAGAAGGGGAGCAATCAGCCG. It yields the protein CASRGQKGSNQP. The entire CDR3 protein reads CASRGQKGSNQPQYF.

Remarks on this clone: The read falls 3 residues short of the CDR3 end, and the missing part is taken from the germline J gene. The V and J genes are TRBV20-1 and TRBJ2-1; the match to TRBD2 covers 10 bases. The CDR3 is 16 residues long. V was clipped by 2 bases and J by 4 bases; unmatched bases: 8. Germline V gene data show CDR1 as DFQATT and CDR2 as SNEGSKA (reference sequence). CDR3 amino acids: CSARLAGAKIYNEQFF. The covered CDR3 bases are TGCAGTGCTAGACTAGCGGGAGCAAAGATTTACAATGAG.

About this clone itself: The CDR3 extends 3 residues past the end of the read, so its final part is completed from the germline J gene. V gene TRBV2 combines with J gene TRBJ2-5, with 10 bases that match TRBD1. J was trimmed by 4 bases and V by 6 bases; bases with no gene match: 5. Germline loops: CDR1 SNHLY, CDR2 FYNNEI. The CDR3 length is 14 residues. The CDR3 spells CASRGTGAVETQYF. The part of the CDR3 DNA that was read is TGTGCCAGCAGAGGGACAGGGGCCGTAGAGACC.

A remark on this clone: Read data end 3 residues before the CDR3 end; the end is taken from the germline J gene. The genes are TRBV7-9 and TRBJ1-2, with TRBD1 matching over 9 bases. The V segment lost 5 bases and the J segment 2 bases; nucleotides outside the gene matches: 6. The CDR3 contains 15 residues. The V gene's germline CDR1 is SEHNR and CDR2 FQNEAQ (reference sequence). The sequenced part of the CDR3 DNA is TGTGCCAGCAGCATGGGACAGGGCGACAACTATGGC. Amino acid sequence: CASSMGQGDNYG. The complete CDR3 protein is CASSMGQGDNYGYTF.

Concerning this clone itself: Coverage ceases 3 residues before the CDR3 finishes, and the germline J gene fills in the end. This sequence joins TRBV12-3 or TRBV12-4 and TRBJ1-5, with a weak D call TRBD1 (5 bases). The CDR3 consists of 14 residues. The V end lost 7 bases, the J end lost 6 bases, and 16 bases lay between the germline ends. The DNA read from the CDR3 is TGTGCCAGCAACGGTCAGGGTGGTAGTCAGCCC. Translated: CASNGQGGSQP. The complete CDR3 protein is CASNGQGGSQPQHF.

In the case of this clone: This sample includes further DNA sequences coding for the same CDR3. The sequenced part of the CDR3 DNA is TGTGCCTGGAGTGAAGGGGTAGGAAACACC. Encoded protein: CAWSEGVGNT. The full CDR3 protein is CAWSEGVGNTIYF. The V call is TRBV30, the J call TRBJ1-3; tentative D call: TRBD1 (5 bases). The DNA ends 3 residues before the CDR3 does, and the rest of the CDR3 is filled in from the germline J gene. The V and J ends lost 1 base and 4 bases respectively, with 8 bases between them. The length of the CDR3 is 13 residues. Germline CDR1 is GTSNPN and CDR2 is SVGIG (reference sequence).

With respect to this clone: The read falls 3 residues short of the CDR3 end, and the missing part is taken from the germline J gene. V gene TRBV29-1 combines with J gene TRBJ2-1; weak D call: TRBD1 (6 bases). The germline V gene encodes CDR1 SQVTM and CDR2 ANQGSEA. Trimming shortened V by 5 bases and J by 2 bases, and 10 bases separated the two germline ends. The CDR3 has 13 amino acids. The part of the CDR3 DNA that was read is TGCAGCGTTCACAGGGCGACCTACAATGAG. Translation: CSVHRATYNE. The CDR3 as a whole reads CSVHRATYNEQFF.

Regarding this clone: The read terminates 3 residues before the CDR3 end, so the remaining end is supplied by the germline J gene. This chain joins TRBV5-1 and TRBJ1-1; D is unresolved. The germline gives CDR1 SGHRS, CDR2 YFSETQ. The CDR3 runs 15 residues. CDR3 bases read: TGCGCCAGCAGCTTAGGTCCACAGTCCAATCAGCCC. This gives the protein CASSLGPQSNQP. The complete CDR3 protein is CASSLGPQSNQPAFF.

The DNA read from the CDR3 is TGTGCCAGCAGTACGGGGGAGGCT. Its protein is CASSTGEA. The complete CDR3 protein is CASSTGEAQYF. This chain joins TRBV7-9 and TRBJ2-4; possibly TRBD2 for D (6 bases). The read comes to an end 3 residues before the CDR3 does, leaving the germline J gene to fill in the end. The V gene's germline CDR1 is SEHNR and CDR2 FQNEAQ (reference sequence). The CDR3 has 11 amino acids.

This chain's CDR3 is CASSGMGTIYF. The sequenced CDR3 bases are TGTGCCAGCAGTGGGATGGGCACG. This chain links TRBV6-1 with TRBJ1-3; no clear D. The read ends 3 residues early relative to the CDR3; the germline J gene fills the gap. The CDR3 runs to 11 residues. Germline V lookup: CDR1 MNHNS, CDR2 SASEGT.

With regard to this clone: The read halts 3 residues ahead of the CDR3 end, with the missing end drawn from the germline J gene. The chain carries TRBV5-6 and TRBJ2-1; TRBD2 matches at 14 bases. The germline V gene encodes CDR1 SGHDT and CDR2 YYEEEE. This CDR3 has 15 amino acids. Unmatched junction bases numbered 4, after V lost 4 bases and J lost 7 bases. Here the CDR3 reads CASSLGLAGGNEQFF. The DNA read from the CDR3 is TGTGCCAGCAGCCTCGGACTAGCGGGAGGAAATGAG.

Points on this clone: The CDR3 end is not reached by the read, which stops 3 residues before it; the germline J gene fills it in. The V gene is TRBV5-6, the J gene TRBJ2-3, with D possibly matching TRBD2 (6 bases). The CDR3 totals 15 residues. The ends were cut back, 0 bases at V and 2 bases at J, with 10 bases in the middle. CDR1 is SGHDT and CDR2 is YYEEEE in the germline V gene. CDR3: CASSLGAGYTDTQYF. The CDR3 bases that were read are TGTGCCAGCAGCTTGGGGGCGGGATACACAGATACG.

Notes on this clone: Coverage ceases 3 residues before the CDR3 finishes, and the germline J gene fills in the end. V usage is TRBV30 and J usage is TRBJ1-3; TRBD1 matches at 7 bases. Germline-derived CDR1 and CDR2 are GTSNPN and SVGIG (reference sequence). This CDR3 is 14 amino acids long. J lost 2 bases, V lost 2 bases, and 3 bases had no gene match. CDR3 DNA (partial): TGTGCCTGGAGTACAGGGGTAACTGGAAACACC. Translation gives CAWSTGVTGNT. The CDR3, in full, reads CAWSTGVTGNTIYF.